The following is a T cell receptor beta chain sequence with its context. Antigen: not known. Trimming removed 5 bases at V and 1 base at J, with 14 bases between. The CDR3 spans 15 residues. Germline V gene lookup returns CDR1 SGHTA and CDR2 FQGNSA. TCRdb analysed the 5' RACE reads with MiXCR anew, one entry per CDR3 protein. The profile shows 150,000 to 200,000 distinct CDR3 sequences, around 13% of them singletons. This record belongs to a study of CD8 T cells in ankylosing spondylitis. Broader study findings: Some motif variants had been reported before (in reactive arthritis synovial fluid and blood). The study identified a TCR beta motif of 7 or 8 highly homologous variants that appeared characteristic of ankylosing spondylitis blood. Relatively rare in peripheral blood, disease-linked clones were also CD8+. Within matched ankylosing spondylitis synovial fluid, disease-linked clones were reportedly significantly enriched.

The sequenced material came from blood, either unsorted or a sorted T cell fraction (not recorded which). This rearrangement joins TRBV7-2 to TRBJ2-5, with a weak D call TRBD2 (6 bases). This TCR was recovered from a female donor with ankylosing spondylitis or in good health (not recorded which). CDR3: CASSDTGLFQETQYF. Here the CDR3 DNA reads TGTGCCAGCAGCGATACCGGACTATTCCAAGAGACCCAGTACTTC.